The T cell receptor beta chain described here comes from a study of cytomegalovirus exposure and HLA in healthy donors. Study-wide findings and caveats: An analysis was carried out at a later point. It showed that HLA-associated TCR beta chains were more clonally expanded than equally common non-associated chains. Sequencing likely generated an artifact that appeared as a cluster of highly shared sequence variants.

The PCR employed 60 Vbeta primers together with 13 Jbeta primers. Method: immunoSEQ multiplex PCR; TCRdb's copy keeps in-frame clones and lacks some. The sample records 120,000 to 150,000 clones, about three quarters being singletons. Germline CDR1 reads SQVTM; CDR2 reads ANQGSEA. The CDR3 is made up of 10 amino acids. V was shortened by 5 bases and J by 2 bases, with 2 bases between the two germline ends. As for this clone: Its matching antigen is unknown. Other DNA variants within this sample encode the same CDR3.

Sequencing used PBMCs. The chain has TRBV29-1 and TRBJ2-3; D unclear. This clonotype was obtained from a man aged 35 to 55 in good health and CMV-seronegative. This CDR3 reads CSVYTDTQYF. CDR3 DNA sequence: TGCAGCGTTTACACAGATACGCAGTATTTT.